One sample yielded the 28 T cell receptor beta chains listed below, sequenced in a study of regulatory T cells in long-lasting Graves disease. TCR beta libraries were built with iRepertoire HTBI primers and Arm-PCR of CDR3 regions. MiXCR was run by TCRdb on the multiplex PCR reads, yielding one entry per CDR3 protein. The sample consists of about 460,000 distinct CDR3 sequences, around a fifth of them appearing once. Time point specified: persistent/refractory GD, antithyroid drugs over 5 years with positive TRAb. PBMC-derived RNA was used for the TCR library. The input for sequencing was peripheral blood mononuclear cells (PBMCs), taken when the disease was refractory, from a patient treated with antithyroid drugs. Every receptor here comes from a female donor with Graves disease.

This clonotype was counted between two and nine times. The V gene is TRBV14, the J gene TRBJ2-7, with TRBD1 identical over 10 bases. Trimming at V came to 3 bases and at J to 7 bases, leaving 12 bases not matched to a gene. The length of the CDR3 is 16 residues. Per germline, CDR1 SGHDN and CDR2 FVKESK. CDR3: CASSQGPGQGTGEQYF. In DNA, the CDR3 is TGTGCCAGCAGCCAGGGGCCGGGACAGGGGACAGGAGAGCAGTACTTC. Looking up the rest from reference TRBV14 and TRBJ2-7 gives the full variable domain: EAGVTQFPSHSVIEKGQTVTLRCDPISGHDNLYWYRRVMGKEIKFLLHFVKESKQDESGMPNNRFLAERTGGTYSTLKVQPAELEDSGVYFCASSQGPGQGTGEQYFGPGTRLTVT.

The chain combines TRBV7-9 with TRBJ1-5, with D possibly matching TRBD1 (5 bases). The CDR3 contains 14 residues. Germline CDR1 is SEHNR and CDR2 is FQNEAQ (reference sequence). V gave up 8 bases and J gave up 4 bases, with 15 bases separating them. CDR3 sequence reads: CASSSGGENQPQHF. For the CDR3, the DNA is TGTGCCAGCTCGTCGGGAGGGGAAAATCAGCCCCAGCATTTT.

The chain recombines TRBV18 with TRBJ2-2, with 8 nucleotides matching TRBD1. V gave up 2 bases and J gave up 4 bases; unmatched junction bases: 3. From germline, CDR1 is KGHSH and CDR2 LQKENI. CDR3 size: 15 residues. The CDR3 sequence: CASSPGQGSTGELFF. CDR3 in DNA: TGTGCCAGCTCACCAGGACAGGGATCCACCGGGGAGCTGTTTTTT.

This chain joins TRBV5-6 and TRBJ1-5; D gene ambiguous. From germline, CDR1 is SGHDT and CDR2 YYEEEE. V was shortened by 0 bases and J by 2 bases, with 9 bases between the two germline ends. The CDR3 is 15 residues long. The CDR3 bases are TGTGCCAGCAGCTTGGAGCAGATGGGCAATCAGCCCCAGCATTTT. This sequence encodes CASSLEQMGNQPQHF.

This clonotype was picked up many times. The chain couples TRBV20-1 to TRBJ2-2; unclear D gene. Germline assignment: CDR1 DFQATT and CDR2 SNEGSKA (reference sequence). Between the trimmed V and J ends, which lost 0 bases and 7 bases, there was a span of 15 bases. The CDR3 covers 15 residues. This CDR3 reads CSARDRLQPGGELFF. DNA for the CDR3: TGCAGTGCTAGAGACCGACTTCAACCGGGCGGGGAGCTGTTTTTT.

This clonotype was detected many times. The chain employs TRBV24-1 and TRBJ1-1, with unresolved D. The CDR3 is made up of 13 amino acids. Germline V gene data show CDR1 as KGHDR and CDR2 as SFDVKD. Trimming shortened V by 2 bases and J by 8 bases, and 11 bases separated the two germline ends. DNA for the CDR3: TGTGCCACCAGTGATTCTAGTCCAGACGAAGCTTTCTTT. This encodes CATSDSSPDEAFF.

In its sample, this clonotype was seen many times. V gene TRBV11-2 combines with J gene TRBJ2-5; perhaps D is TRBD1 or TRBD2 (5 bases each). V dropped 5 bases and J dropped 1 base, with 14 bases sitting between them. CDR3 length: 15 amino acids. Germline V gives CDR1 SGHAT, CDR2 FQNNGV. Written as DNA, the CDR3 is TGTGCCAGCAGCAGCATCCGGGGCCCCCAAGAGACCCAGTACTTC. It encodes CASSSIRGPQETQYF.

This clonotype has just a few counts. The chain couples TRBV4-1 to TRBJ2-7; no firm D call. Trimming removed 2 bases at V and 5 bases at J, with 7 bases between. Looked up from germline, CDR1 is MGHRA and CDR2 is YSYEKL. The CDR3 contains 12 residues. Written as DNA, the CDR3 is TGCGCCAGCAGCCAATTGGGCAACGAGCAGTACTTC. Translation: CASSQLGNEQYF.

The J gene is TRBJ1-2, the V gene TRBV7-8, with 7 bases matching TRBD1. Unmatched junction bases numbered 5, after V lost 7 bases and J lost 0 bases. The CDR3 has 14 amino acids. Germline V CDR1 and CDR2: SGHVS, FQNEAQ. This CDR3 is CASTDRAANYGYTF. The CDR3 bases are TGTGCCAGCACTGACAGGGCGGCTAACTATGGCTACACCTTC.

This clonotype was observed a handful of times. CDR3 amino acids: CSASGSRLVQETQYF. DNA of the CDR3: TGCAGTGCTAGCGGATCCCGTTTAGTACAAGAGACCCAGTACTTC. V and J are TRBV20-1 and TRBJ2-5; no reliable D call. In germline, CDR1 is DFQATT, CDR2 SNEGSKA (reference sequence). This CDR3 region has 15 residues. Trimming pared 3 bases from V and 2 bases from J, leaving 16 bases between.

J is TRBJ2-4 and V is TRBV27, with a weak D call TRBD2 (6 bases). Trimming took 1 base from V and 1 from J, leaving 11 bases between them. Germline CDR1 MNHEY, CDR2 SMNVEV (reference sequence). The CDR3 is 16 residues long. CDR3 in DNA: TGTGCCAGCAGTTTATACGGGAGTGCGGCCAAAAACATTCAGTACTTC. It codes for CASSLYGSAAKNIQYF.

A single count supports this clonotype. One base away lies a much larger clone, so this may be a sequencing read error. The conserved closing phenylalanine or tryptophan is absent in this CDR3, likely reflecting a read error. The J gene is TRBJ1-1, the V gene TRBV7-3, with TRBD1 matching 7 bases. The CDR3 runs to 16 residues. Trimming removed 2 bases from V and 0 bases from J; junction bases left unmatched: 6. CDR1 is SGHTA and CDR2 is FQGTGA in the germline V gene. In DNA, the CDR3 is TGTGCCAGCAGCTTAGTGACAGGGCCCATGAACACTGAAGCTTTCCTT. Translating it yields CASSLVTGPMNTEAFL.

This clonotype was detected many times. The chain uses TRBV7-3 and TRBJ2-4; D is undetermined. The CDR3 loop spans 15 amino acids. Germline V lookup: CDR1 SGHTA, CDR2 FQGTGA. Trimming removed 2 bases at V and 3 bases at J, with 11 bases between. The CDR3 coding sequence is TGTGCCAGCAGCTTAGAAGCGTGGGGCAAAAACATTCAGTACTTC. This gives the protein CASSLEAWGKNIQYF.

This clonotype was picked up many times. The V call is TRBV12-3 or TRBV12-4, the J call TRBJ2-7; no firm D call. The V end was cut by 7 bases, the J end by 6 bases, with 10 bases between. CDR3 length: 11 residues. The CDR3 DNA sequence: TGTGCCAGCACCTCGGGTGGCGAGCAGTACTTC. It translates to CASTSGGEQYF.

This clonotype was counted a few times. The V gene is TRBV4-2, the J gene TRBJ2-7, with D hard to call. The germline V gene encodes CDR1 LGHNA and CDR2 YNFKEQ. The CDR3 contains 13 residues. The V and J ends lost 0 bases and 3 bases respectively, with 6 bases between them. CDR3 loop: CASSQDGRYEQYF. Written as DNA, the CDR3 is TGTGCCAGCAGCCAAGATGGTCGCTACGAGCAGTACTTC.

In this sample, this clonotype turned up many times. The chain has TRBV11-3 and TRBJ2-5; 11 nucleotides align to TRBD2. Germline trimming cut 4 bases from V and 6 bases from J; bases unmatched to any gene: 10. The CDR3 length is 16 residues. Germline assignment: CDR1 SGHNT and CDR2 YENEEA. The DNA of the CDR3 is TGTGCCAGCAGCTCCGATAGCGGGGGGGCCGCGAAGACCCAGTACTTC. Amino acids: CASSSDSGGAAKTQYF.

Many counts were recorded for this clonotype. An end of the junction differs from the germline gene, which may be a read error. The chain employs TRBV9 and TRBJ2-7; D remains unclear. The length of the CDR3 is 13 residues. Germline CDR1 and CDR2: SGDLS and YYNGEE. The CDR3: CASSPHDGYKQYF. The CDR3 region has the DNA TGTGCCAGCAGCCCCCATGACGGCTACAAGCAGTACTTC.

On this clonotype: One end of the junction varies from germline; a read error may be responsible. The chain carries TRBV7-2 and TRBJ1-2; 7 bases are a match to TRBD1. Germline V gene sequence: CDR1 SGHTA, CDR2 FQGNSA. CDR3 length: 12 amino acids. For the CDR3, the DNA is TGTGCCAGCAGTTTAGGGGGCTTTCGCTACACCTTC. It is translated as CASSLGGFRYTF. The full variable domain, rest sourced from reference TRBV7-2 and TRBJ1-2, is GAGVSQSPSNKVTEKGKDVELRCDPISGHTALYWYRQSLGQGLEFLIYFQGNSAPDKSGLPSDRFSAERTGGSVSTLTIQRTQQEDSAVYLCASSLGGFRYTFGSGTRLTVV.

This clonotype was seen at least ten times. V is TRBV20-1 and J is TRBJ1-2; D gene ambiguous. Germline V CDR1 and CDR2: DFQATT, SNEGSKA (reference sequence). Trimming removed 4 bases from V and 0 bases from J, with 9 bases in between. CDR3 length: 13 residues. CDR3 sequence (DNA): TGCAGTGCTACGGTCGGAGCTAACTATGGCTACACCTTC. It is translated as CSATVGANYGYTF.

This clonotype showed up many times. The chain uses TRBV2 and TRBJ1-1, with D unclear. V lost 2 bases to trimming and J lost 0 bases, with 10 bases between them. The CDR3 runs 15 residues. CDR1 is SNHLY and CDR2 is FYNNEI in the germline V gene. CDR3 DNA sequence: TGTGCCAGCAGTGAATCTGGAGGTATGAACACTGAAGCTTTCTTT. Translating gives CASSESGGMNTEAFF.

A few counts support this clonotype. This rearrangement joins TRBV7-9 to TRBJ2-7; no clear D. The germline V and J ends were trimmed by 0 bases and 5 bases, with 11 bases remaining between them. Germline V gives CDR1 SEHNR, CDR2 FQNEAQ (reference sequence). CDR3 length: 14 amino acids. CDR3 nucleotide sequence: TGTGCCAGCAGCTTAGCAGGTAGCCGTCACGAGCAGTACTTC. It codes for CASSLAGSRHEQYF.

This clonotype was picked up many times. J is TRBJ2-5 and V is TRBV20-1; 11 nucleotides line up with TRBD2. With V trimmed by 5 bases and J by 4 bases, 6 bases remained unmatched. Germline V lookup: CDR1 DFQATT, CDR2 SNEGSKA (reference sequence). The CDR3 covers 14 residues. The CDR3 coding sequence is TGCAGTGCTTTTGATAGCGGGGGGGGAGAGACCCAGTACTTC. Its protein is CSAFDSGGGETQYF.

The chain is built from TRBV28 and TRBJ1-1, with 9 positions matching TRBD1. CDR3 length: 14 amino acids. J was trimmed by 1 base and V by 11 bases; bases with no gene match: 8. In germline, CDR1 is MDHEN, CDR2 SYDVKM. The CDR3 DNA sequence: TGTGCCGGACTACAGGGGGCCGAGAACACTGAAGCTTTCTTT. It translates to CAGLQGAENTEAFF.

This clonotype has a count of ten or more. The chain employs TRBV28 and TRBJ1-5; 9 positions match TRBD1. The V gene's germline CDR1 is MDHEN and CDR2 SYDVKM. The V and J ends lost 6 bases and 7 bases, in that order; junction bases with no gene match: 7. The CDR3 loop spans 14 amino acids. This CDR3 reads CASRPTGGWQPQHF. In DNA form, the CDR3 reads TGTGCCAGCAGGCCGACAGGGGGGTGGCAGCCCCAGCATTTT.

Comments on this clonotype: A much larger clone differs from this one at a single base, so this may be a read error. The CDR3 DNA follows: TGTGCCAGCAGCTTCGGGAAAACTGGGGCCAACGTCCTGACTTTC. Protein sequence: CASSFGKTGANVLTF. The V gene is TRBV7-8, the J gene TRBJ2-6, with D possibly matching TRBD2 (5 bases). This CDR3 spans 15 amino acids. The V end was cut by 3 bases, the J end by 2 bases, with 8 bases between. CDR1 and CDR2 (germline): SGHVS, FQNEAQ.

This clonotype was recorded at least ten times. The chain couples TRBV7-8 to TRBJ2-4, with D uncertain. CDR3 length equals 13 residues. V shed 0 bases and J shed 8 bases, with 8 bases lying between them. Germline lookup yields CDR1 SGHVS and CDR2 FQNEAQ. This CDR3 reads CASSLASSDIQYF. In DNA form, the CDR3 reads TGTGCCAGCAGCTTAGCCAGCTCCGACATTCAGTACTTC.

This clonotype was recorded many times. This chain links TRBV6-1 with TRBJ1-1; 9 bases agree with TRBD1. V lost 5 bases to trimming and J lost 3 bases; unmatched junction nucleotides: 10. Germline CDR1 is MNHNS and CDR2 is SASEGT. The CDR3 length is 16 residues. The CDR3 region is CASSKRTGAADTEAFF. CDR3 nucleotides: TGTGCCAGCAGTAAACGGACAGGGGCCGCGGACACTGAAGCTTTCTTT.

The V and J genes are TRBV11-2 and TRBJ2-2; TRBD2 might be the D (5 bases). This CDR3 spans 13 amino acids. Germline V gene data show CDR1 as SGHAT and CDR2 as FQNNGV. The V and J ends lost 4 bases and 7 bases respectively, with 10 bases between them. CDR3 in DNA: TGTGCCAGCAGCTCCCGGAGCGGCGGGGAGCTGTTTTTT. Amino acid sequence: CASSSRSGGELFF.